The clone carrying this T cell receptor (beta chain) appeared a single time. The target antigen is unknown. The data stem from a study of shared clonotypes between healthy human individuals. Notes on the study in general: In contrast to clonotypes shared by all four donors, non-shared clonotypes had lower generation probabilities. Few donors restricted represented genetic and exposure-history diversity.

Authors' processing steps: ImmunoSEQ output held junction-only sequences without quality scores, so filtering differed. Method: immunoSEQ multiplex PCR; TCRdb's copy keeps in-frame clones and lacks some. That table gives V, J and clone size, and the DNA gave D and trimming. The data contain fewer than 3 million clones, about nine tenths of them singletons. Germline assignment: CDR1 SNHLY and CDR2 FYNNEI. V dropped 4 bases and J dropped 4 bases, with 16 bases sitting between them. CDR3 length: 15 amino acids. The sample was naive CD4+ T cells from PBMCs. The subset denotes: CD45RA+ positively selected. The clonotype comes from a man aged 18 to 30 in good health. Some clones in this sample may be carry-over from other donors' samples. The rearrangement joins TRBV2 to TRBJ1-2; D may be TRBD1 (6 bases). The CDR3 sequence is CASSVWSTGPYGYTF. The CDR3 region has the DNA TGTGCCAGCAGTGTGTGGAGCACAGGGCCCTATGGCTACACCTTC.